The entry below describes one T cell receptor (beta chain). The clone's antigen remains unknown. No clone much larger than this one lies a single base away; base qualities are absent. This record belongs to a study of cytomegalovirus exposure and HLA in healthy donors (dated by TCRdb to 2016 to 2017). Turning to the overall study: An earlier analysis of roughly 630 of the donors reported more than 250 Gb of sequence data and 100 million to 140 million unique TCR beta sequences from 150 million to 200 million T cells. All discovery cohort repertoires had been generated on a single sequencing platform. Donor age, sex, ethnicity and CMV serostatus were compiled together with the repertoire data. The study combined high-throughput TCR immunosequencing, statistical association of individual TCRs with disease status, and machine learning to predict cytomegalovirus infection status. In addition to the first cohort of around 670 subjects, a separate validation cohort of 130 or so different subjects was used. In a later analysis, previously published TCR beta repertoires from 550 to 750 donors were re-analyzed and high-resolution HLA genotyping was added so that TCR occurrence patterns could be studied. On average, around 240,000 unique TCR beta nucleotide sequences were sequenced per donor among 398 genotyped donors of the cohort, with about 19% of those sequences being non-productive. The study profiled the T cell repertoires of hundreds of subjects by immunosequencing and related them to cytomegalovirus serostatus. Of the roughly 390 genotyped donors, approximately 83% fell in the genetic ancestry cluster associated with self-reported Caucasian donors. HLA typing included class I and class II loci at four-digit resolution. The study aimed to test whether cataloging public T cell receptors could reveal signatures of past pathogen exposure. Typing coverage differed by locus: A, B, C, DRB1 and DQB1 were typed in roughly 620-630 donors, DQA1 in about 500, DPA1 in approximately 610, and DPB1 in 472. An earlier analysis of 450 to 750 of the donors used high-throughput TCR beta sequencing to judge whether each TCR beta V gene segment behaved as functional or pseudogenic. Rather than drawing on any new phenotypic data, the later analysis identified candidate immune exposures from TCR beta sequences and the way those sequences occurred across donors. A handful of DR-DQ haplotypes were handled as single units for association and clustering because linkage in the cohort was strong. A later genetic analysis used genome-wide SNP genotypes for about three fifths of the 666 donors, treating that subset as a discovery cohort. An early release that covered 640 HLA-typed donors contained about 300 gigabases of sequencing data and tens of millions of unique TCR sequences. Here is what the overall study found, with its caveats: Because HLA typing was unavailable for some donors at each locus, only the typed subset was used in association tests. Cytomegalovirus status was reported to be diagnosed by the classifier with high specificity and sensitivity in both the original and validation cohorts. An earlier analysis of approximately 570 of the donors showed that most TCR beta V segments appeared in productive rearrangements either about 87% or about 30% of the time, which broadly matched IMGT annotations. Three of the identified cytomegalovirus-associated TCR beta chains were confirmed in vitro to be specific for cytomegalovirus antigens. In a later analysis, several top co-occurrence clusters were reported to appear linked to parvovirus B19, influenza, CMV and Epstein-Barr virus. In a later analysis, HLA-associated TCR beta chains were found to be more clonally expanded and to have lower generation probabilities than equally common non-associated chains. Presence/absence analyses assumed roughly uniform sequencing depth across donors, an assumption that may not hold. Only TCR beta chains were sequenced in this cohort, and the absence of alpha or paired-chain data limited detectable features. The authors suggested that the approach could potentially be extended to other disease states and immunological phenotypes. Compared with the roughly 670-donor mean, donors in an Asian-associated ancestry cluster had fewer N-insertions in productive TCRs, according to a later genetic analysis. Across donors, most TCR sequences were observed very rarely, whereas some public TCRs were present in many individuals. A further reported finding was that TCR beta sequences accurately predicted the HLA-A and HLA-B alleles for most subjects in the first cohort. An association between a missense DCLRE1C variant and V-gene and J-gene trimming of TCR beta chains was found in a later genetic analysis and replicated in an independent cohort. According to a later analysis, most CMV-associated TCR beta chains appeared to be HLA-restricted, and the HLA associations seemed to be driven largely by CMV exposure. A total of fewer than 200 TCR beta chains were listed by the study as associated with cytomegalovirus. For the cohort, immune exposure information was limited to CMV serostatus. Correlated functional status among segregating V segments might reflect linkage disequilibrium, but an unknown experimental factor could not be ruled out. At a false discovery rate of 0.05, a later analysis linked 16,951 TCR beta sequences to specific HLA alleles. Some IMGT-functional V segments, including TRBV6-2 and TRBV6-3, could not be told apart with the 87-base-pair reads, so those segments were excluded. Because counts were too low, approximately 18 rarely observed V segments, including chromosome 9 orphons, were excluded from the earlier analysis of 587 of the donors. A cluster of highly shared sequence variants was judged likely to represent a technical artifact of the sequencing pipeline. Assigning TCR associations to individual alleles was difficult when HLA alleles, especially DR and DQ, strongly co-occurred. A later analysis found that TCR association rates varied across HLA loci, with DRB1 alleles showing the most associated TCRs and HLA-C alleles the fewest.

The library was built by means of the immunoSEQ multiplex PCR assay. For the multiplex PCR, a mixture combining 60 forward primers for TCR Vbeta segments and 13 reverse primers for TCR Jbeta segments was used. A multiplex PCR assay on genomic DNA amplified the CDR3 region of rearranged TCR beta genes. On the Illumina HiSeq System, the amplified TCR beta libraries were sequenced as 87-base-pair reads. In the original analysis: In a later analysis, approximately 74 million unique TCR beta chains were counted across the approximately 620 repertoires, and roughly 11 million of these chains were shared by at least two donors. Raw reads were error-corrected and collapsed into unique sequences with a nearest-neighbor algorithm that merged closely related sequences to remove PCR and sequencing errors. To assign V, D and J gene segments, CDR3 sequences were aligned to IMGT reference sequences. For a sequence to be retained, a match of at least six nucleotides was required to both a V gene segment and a J gene segment. Rearrangements were called productive when the CDR3 lacked stop codons and stayed in frame with V and J; all others were non-productive. Following IMGT convention, CDR3 was defined as the stretch from the second conserved V-encoded cysteine up to the conserved J-encoded phenylalanine. The earlier analysis of about 590 of the donors excluded sequences that lacked an unambiguous match to a single V gene segment. In an earlier analysis of roughly 500 of the donors, V segments were called functional above 56.7% productive rearrangements and were called segregating when the between-donor standard deviation exceeded 5%. A statistical classification framework was built for diagnosing cytomegalovirus status from the catalog of TCR beta chain sequences. A later analysis assigned V and J genes by comparing TCR nucleotide sequences with IMGT/GENE-DB human TR gene sequences. The TCRdist pipeline was used in a later analysis to assign CDR3 sequences and most-parsimonious VDJ recombination scenarios. In a later analysis, each TCR beta chain was defined by its CDR3 amino acid sequence together with its V-gene family, and reads lacking a unique V-gene family were excluded. A later analysis removed several hundred highly shared, low-generation-probability nucleotide sequences to deal with suspected cross-contamination and a sequencing artifact. In a later analysis, a clonal expansion index was calculated for each public chain from normalized within-repertoire ranks of inferred template counts. In a later analysis, generation probabilities were computed using a VDJ recombination model fitted to out-of-frame rearrangements, and the results were checked against IGoR. In a later analysis, TCR-TCR, TCR-HLA and TCR-CMV co-occurrence was scored with hypergeometric tests, and a repertoire-size bias correction was applied to TCR pairs. To estimate false discovery rates, a later analysis permuted the HLA or CMV assignments 20 times. In a later analysis, co-occurring TCRs were grouped using DBSCAN, and TCRdist sequence similarity was added for clustering within HLA-allele-positive subsets. For co-occurrence clustering, repertoires with fewer than 30,000 or more than 120,000 public chains were excluded, along with four to six repertoires with anomalous nucleotide sharing. TCRdb mirrors the immuneACCESS table, restricted to in-frame sequences. Some clones are absent from its copies; in checked studies, under half trace to an unresolved V gene, and the reason for the others is unknown. V, J and clone size are taken as reported in that table, and D and trimming were inferred from the DNA itself. For this sample there are 100,000 to 150,000 clones; more than 60% appear just once. The biggest ten clones account for approximately 3.8% of the sample.

The cohort consisted of 666 healthy bone marrow donors. Cohort members were all nominally healthy when sampled, although unrecorded immune exposures were likely present. The donor was CMV seronegative and was included in the group of over 300 seronegative cohort members. Each donor provided a peripheral blood sample, and peripheral blood mononuclear cells were used for TCR beta sequencing. The Qiagen DNeasy Blood Extraction Kit was used to extract genomic DNA from the blood cell samples. The CDR3 runs 14 amino acids, cysteine and phenylalanine included. The CDR3 DNA has 42 bases and is translated from base 1.

This chain joins TRBV21-1 to TRBJ1-6. TRBV21-1 is reported as a pseudogene. Sequenced input: PBMCs. The TCR was taken from a woman aged 35 to 49 in good health and CMV-seronegative. The bases are TGTGCCCTTTCCCTCGCGACCTATAATTCACCCCTCCACTTT. This encodes CALSLATYNSPLHF.